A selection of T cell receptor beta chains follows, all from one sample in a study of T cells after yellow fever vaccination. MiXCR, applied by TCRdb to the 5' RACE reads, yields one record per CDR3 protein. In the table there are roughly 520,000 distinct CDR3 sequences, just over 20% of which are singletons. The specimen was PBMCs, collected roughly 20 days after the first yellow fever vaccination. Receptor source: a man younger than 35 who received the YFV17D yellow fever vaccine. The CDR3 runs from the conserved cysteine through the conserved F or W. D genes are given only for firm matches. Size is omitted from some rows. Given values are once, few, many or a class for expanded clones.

CASSLWTVNTEAFF	TGTGCCAGCTCACTTTGGACTGTGAACACTGAAGCTTTCTTT	-	many	TRBJ1-1	TRBV18
CASSFGYSNQPQHF	TGTGCCAGCAGCTTCGGTTATAGCAATCAGCCCCAGCATTTT	-	few	TRBJ1-5	TRBV7-2
CSVVEVQDRTLLGTEAFF	TGCAGCGTTGTTGAAGTCCAGGACAGGACTCTCCTGGGGACTGAAGCTTTCTTT	TRBD1	few	TRBJ1-1	TRBV29-1
CASSAAPRTEAFF	TGTGCCAGCAGTGCCGCACCCCGGACTGAAGCTTTCTTT	-	few	TRBJ1-1	TRBV2
CASSWDLKETQYF	TGTGCCAGCAGCTGGGACCTAAAAGAGACCCAGTACTTC	-	-	TRBJ2-5	TRBV7-9
CASSYGSYQPQHF	TGTGCCAGCAGTTACGGTTCCTATCAGCCCCAGCATTTT	-	-	TRBJ1-5	TRBV6-2/TRBV6-3
CAIRNAGGTEAFF	TGTGCCATCAGAAACGCCGGGGGCACTGAAGCTTTCTTT	-	-	TRBJ1-1	TRBV10-3
CSARGRVSGQSSLGKLFF	TGCAGTGCTAGAGGAAGAGTTTCGGGACAGTCATCATTGGGGAAACTGTTTTTT	TRBD1	few	TRBJ1-4	TRBV20-1
CSARAWRGGKPYNEQFF	TGCAGTGCTAGAGCATGGAGGGGGGGGAAACCCTACAATGAGCAGTTCTTC	-	-	TRBJ2-1	TRBV20-1
CASSQRLTSEQFF	TGTGCCAGCAGCCAAAGACTCACCTCTGAGCAGTTCTTC	-	few	TRBJ2-1	TRBV7-3
CATHLAGGPDEQFF	TGTGCCACGCATCTAGCGGGGGGGCCCGATGAGCAGTTCTTC	TRBD2	-	TRBJ2-1	TRBV6-2/TRBV6-3
CSARFRDRKEAFF	TGCAGTGCTAGATTCCGGGACAGAAAAGAAGCTTTCTTT	TRBD1	-	TRBJ1-1	TRBV20-1
CASSRTGGNTGELFF	TGTGCCAGCAGTCGGACAGGGGGCAACACCGGGGAGCTGTTTTTT	TRBD1	few	TRBJ2-2	TRBV6-1
CASSYGTGGNSPLHF	TGTGCCAGCAGCTACGGGACAGGGGGTAATTCACCCCTCCACTTT	TRBD1	few	TRBJ1-6	TRBV7-2
CASSFPETNYGYTF	TGTGCCAGCAGCTTCCCGGAAACTAACTATGGCTACACCTTC	-	few	TRBJ1-2	TRBV5-5
CSARDSSGGRNNEQFF	TGCAGTGCTAGAGACAGTAGCGGGGGAAGGAACAATGAGCAGTTCTTC	TRBD2	few	TRBJ2-1	TRBV20-1
CASSWRGVQPQHF	TGTGCCAGCAGTTGGAGGGGTGTACAGCCCCAGCATTTT	-	few	TRBJ1-5	TRBV7-2
CASRRTGNGYTF	TGTGCCAGCAGGCGTACAGGGAATGGCTACACCTTC	-	few	TRBJ1-2	TRBV5-6
CASSKVPQVDEQFF	TGTGCCAGCAGCAAAGTACCGCAGGTCGATGAGCAGTTCTTC	-	once	TRBJ2-1	TRBV21-1
CASTLGAGWTEAFF	TGTGCCAGCACCCTTGGGGCGGGGTGGACTGAAGCTTTCTTT	-	few	TRBJ1-1	TRBV12-3/TRBV12-4
CASSRIIGESTDTQYF	TGTGCCAGCAGCCGTATAATAGGGGAAAGCACAGATACGCAGTATTTT	-	-	TRBJ2-3	TRBV11-2
CSAHRGHTEAFF	TGCAGCGCCCACAGGGGACACACTGAAGCTTTCTTT	TRBD1	-	TRBJ1-1	TRBV29-1
CASSWGENQPQHF	TGTGCCAGCAGTTGGGGCGAAAATCAGCCCCAGCATTTT	-	few	TRBJ1-5	TRBV12-3/TRBV12-4
CSAATGSFYNEQFF	TGCAGTGCAGCCACAGGGAGTTTCTACAATGAGCAGTTCTTC	-	few	TRBJ2-1	TRBV20-1
CASSLFQGPEQFF	TGTGCCAGCAGTTTGTTTCAGGGGCCTGAGCAGTTCTTC	-	many	TRBJ2-1	TRBV27
CASSQDKRGGGETQYF	TGCGCCAGCAGCCAAGATAAGCGGGGGGGCGGTGAGACCCAGTACTTC	TRBD2	few	TRBJ2-5	TRBV4-1
CASSQEGPGGLYNEQFF	TGTGCCAGCAGCCAAGAAGGCCCGGGGGGGCTCTACAATGAGCAGTTCTTC	TRBD2	-	TRBJ2-1	TRBV4-2
CASSFSRTDTQYF	TGTGCCAGCAGCTTTTCACGCACAGATACGCAGTATTTT	-	few	TRBJ2-3	TRBV7-2
CASSSPPGEGKAHEQFF	TGTGCCAGCAGCTCCCCCCCGGGGGAAGGAAAGGCCCATGAGCAGTTCTTC	-	-	TRBJ2-1	TRBV7-2
CASSPLQGTEAFF	TGTGCCAGCAGCCCCCTACAGGGGACTGAAGCTTTCTTT	TRBD1	few	TRBJ1-1	TRBV7-9
CASSQDVRGLGTGELFF	TGCGCCAGCAGCCAAGATGTAAGGGGGCTGGGCACCGGGGAGCTGTTTTTT	TRBD1	few	TRBJ2-2	TRBV4-3
CASSASGGAGETQYF	TGTGCCAGCAGCGCAAGCGGGGGGGCTGGGGAGACCCAGTACTTC	TRBD2	-	TRBJ2-5	TRBV7-7
CASSLRVLGTQYF	TGTGCCAGCAGCCTCAGGGTTCTGGGGACCCAGTACTTC	-	-	TRBJ2-5	TRBV12-3/TRBV12-4
CSVAGEQYNEQFF	TGCAGTGTAGCGGGGGAACAATACAATGAGCAGTTCTTC	TRBD2	-	TRBJ2-1	TRBV20-1
CASRAGPSEAFF	TGTGCCAGCAGGGCAGGGCCTAGTGAAGCTTTCTTT	-	few	TRBJ1-1	TRBV27
CASSSRGNTEAFF	TGTGCCAGCAGCTCCCGGGGGAACACTGAAGCTTTCTTT	-	few	TRBJ1-1	TRBV7-9
CASSARGQGFYEQYF	TGTGCCAGCAGCGCCCGGGGACAGGGTTTCTACGAGCAGTACTTC	TRBD1	-	TRBJ2-7	TRBV11-1
CASSKGLQVSHGELFF	TGTGCCAGCAGTAAGGGGCTCCAGGTTTCCCACGGGGAGCTGTTTTTT	-	-	TRBJ2-2	TRBV6-2/TRBV6-3
CASSLTTGTGDEQYF	TGTGCCAGCAGCTTGACGACCGGGACAGGCGACGAGCAGTACTTC	TRBD1	-	TRBJ2-7	TRBV5-6
CATSDFADHTEAFF	TGTGCCACCAGTGATTTCGCGGATCACACTGAAGCTTTCTTT	-	-	TRBJ1-1	TRBV24-1
CASSLLVGLNQPQHF	TGTGCCAGCAGTCTCCTGGTGGGGCTCAATCAGCCCCAGCATTTT	-	-	TRBJ1-5	TRBV7-2
CSVEDSSAGGTSSYNEQFF	TGCAGCGTTGAAGATAGTTCAGCGGGGGGGACAAGCTCCTACAATGAGCAGTTCTTC	TRBD2	-	TRBJ2-1	TRBV29-1
CASSPQTSGELFF	TGTGCCAGTAGTCCGCAGACATCCGGGGAGCTGTTTTTT	-	-	TRBJ2-2	TRBV19
CASSATSGLIYEQYF	TGTGCCAGCTCAGCGACTAGCGGGCTCATCTACGAGCAGTACTTC	TRBD2	-	TRBJ2-7	TRBV18
CASSPRTGVMETQYF	TGTGCCAGCTCACCCCGGACAGGGGTGATGGAGACCCAGTACTTC	TRBD1	-	TRBJ2-5	TRBV18
CASSVKGAESPLHF	TGTGCCAGCAGCGTAAAGGGGGCAGAATCACCCCTCCACTTT	TRBD1	few	TRBJ1-6	TRBV9
CASSLGGWDRTEAFF	TGTGCCAGCAGCCTCGGCGGTTGGGATAGGACTGAAGCTTTCTTT	-	few	TRBJ1-1	TRBV13
CASSEGPDSYGYTF	TGCGCCAGCAGCGAGGGACCCGACTCCTATGGCTACACCTTC	-	few	TRBJ1-2	TRBV5-1
CASAPIGTSDTDTQYF	TGTGCCAGCGCTCCAATCGGGACTAGCGACACAGATACGCAGTATTTT	TRBD2	few	TRBJ2-3	TRBV14
CASSPGALTGGYTF	TGTGCCAGCAGCCCGGGGGCCCTCACGGGTGGCTACACCTTC	-	few	TRBJ1-2	TRBV7-2
CASSLGRADTQYF	TGTGCCAGCAGCTTAGGCAGGGCAGATACGCAGTATTTT	-	few	TRBJ2-3	TRBV7-2
CASSLAGQGRYEQYF	TGTGCCAGCAGCTTAGCGGGACAGGGGCGCTACGAGCAGTACTTC	TRBD1	-	TRBJ2-7	TRBV7-9
CASSQTGADTQYF	TGTGCCAGCAGTCAAACAGGGGCAGATACGCAGTATTTT	TRBD1	-	TRBJ2-3	TRBV5-4
CASSQPRTGEGTGELFF	TGTGCCAGCAGCCAACCTCGGACGGGGGAAGGCACCGGGGAGCTGTTTTTT	-	-	TRBJ2-2	TRBV3-1
CASSHVSVYNEQFF	TGTGCCAGTAGTCACGTCTCGGTGTACAATGAGCAGTTCTTC	-	-	TRBJ2-1	TRBV19
CASSQNPSTDTQYF	TGTGCCAGCAGCCAAAATCCTAGCACAGATACGCAGTATTTT	-	few	TRBJ2-3	TRBV9
CASSYGKSTEAFF	TGTGCCAGCAGTTACGGGAAGTCCACTGAAGCTTTCTTT	-	few	TRBJ1-1	TRBV6-5